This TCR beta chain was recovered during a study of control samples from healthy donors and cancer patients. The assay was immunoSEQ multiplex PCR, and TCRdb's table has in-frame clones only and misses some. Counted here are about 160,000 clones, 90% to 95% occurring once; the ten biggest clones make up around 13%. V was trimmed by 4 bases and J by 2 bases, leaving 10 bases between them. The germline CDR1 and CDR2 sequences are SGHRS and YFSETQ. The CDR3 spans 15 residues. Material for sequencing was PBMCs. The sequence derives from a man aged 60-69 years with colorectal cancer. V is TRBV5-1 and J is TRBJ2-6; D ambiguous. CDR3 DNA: TGCGCCAGCAGCCCCGACAAGCCTGGGGCCAACGTCCTGACTTTC. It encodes CASSPDKPGANVLTF.